This TCR beta chain was retrieved from a study of blood T cell repertoires in COVID-19. Study-level background: PBMCs, B-cell-depleted T cells, or T cells provided the cDNA or gDNA that made up the material.

This CDR3 spans 13 amino acids. Germline lookup yields CDR1 SQVTM and CDR2 ANQGSEA. Between the trimmed V and J ends, which lost 6 bases and 4 bases, there was a span of 15 bases. Per the study methods: Estimated nucleated cell counts came from reference gene primer amplification. Sequenced by immunoSEQ multiplex PCR; TCRdb stores in-frame clones only, minus some. The V and J calls and clone size were taken over from that table, and D and trimming were inferred from the DNA. The sample includes fewer than 200,000 clones, roughly 82% of them seen just once. The receptor comes from a woman between 65 and 79 years old with acute or convalescent COVID-19. V and J are TRBV29-1 and TRBJ1-1; perhaps TRBD1 as D (5 bases). Sample: peripheral blood. CDR3 residues: CSVRLGGATEAFF. CDR3 nucleotides: TGCAGCGTCCGACTCGGGGGAGCCACTGAAGCTTTCTTT.